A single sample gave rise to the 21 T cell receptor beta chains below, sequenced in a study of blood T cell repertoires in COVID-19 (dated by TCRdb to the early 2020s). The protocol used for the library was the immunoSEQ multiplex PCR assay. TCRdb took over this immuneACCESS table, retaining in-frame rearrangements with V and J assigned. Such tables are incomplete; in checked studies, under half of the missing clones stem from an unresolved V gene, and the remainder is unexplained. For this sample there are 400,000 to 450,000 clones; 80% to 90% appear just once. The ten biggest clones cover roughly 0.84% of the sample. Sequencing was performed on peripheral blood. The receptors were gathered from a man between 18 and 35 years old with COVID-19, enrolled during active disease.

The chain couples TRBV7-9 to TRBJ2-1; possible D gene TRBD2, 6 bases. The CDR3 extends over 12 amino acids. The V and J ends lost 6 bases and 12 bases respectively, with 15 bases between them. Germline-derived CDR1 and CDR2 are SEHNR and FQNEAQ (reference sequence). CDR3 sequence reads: CASSSPGTRQFF. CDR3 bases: TGTGCCAGCAGTTCGCCCGGGACTCGGCAGTTCTTC.

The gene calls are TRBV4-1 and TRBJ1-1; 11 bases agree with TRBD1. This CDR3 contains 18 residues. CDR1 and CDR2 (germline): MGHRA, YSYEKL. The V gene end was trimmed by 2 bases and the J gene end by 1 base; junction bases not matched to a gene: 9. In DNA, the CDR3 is TGCGCCAGCAGCCAATCCGGGACAGGGGGTATCAAGAACACTGAAGCTTTCTTT. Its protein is CASSQSGTGGIKNTEAFF.

CDR3 DNA: TGCAGCGTCCGGACTAGCGGGGTAACCGGGGAGCTGTTTTTT. This codes for CSVRTSGVTGELFF. J is TRBJ2-2 and V is TRBV29-1; 12 bases map to TRBD2. CDR3 length: 14 residues. CDR1 and CDR2 (germline): SQVTM, ANQGSEA. The V segment lost 6 bases and the J segment 5 bases; nucleotides outside the gene matches: 4.

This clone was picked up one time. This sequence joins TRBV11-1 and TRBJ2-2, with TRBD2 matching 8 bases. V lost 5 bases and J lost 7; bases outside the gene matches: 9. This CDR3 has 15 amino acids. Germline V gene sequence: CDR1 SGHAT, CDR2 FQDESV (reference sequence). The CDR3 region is CASSRPGLELGELFF. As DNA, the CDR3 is TGTGCCAGCAGCCGACCGGGACTAGAACTCGGGGAGCTGTTTTTT.

Written as DNA, the CDR3 is TGCAGTGCTAGAGATATGGAGACGCAGTATTTT. Its translation: CSARDMETQYF. The V and J genes are TRBV20-1 and TRBJ2-3; D unresolved. V lost 0 bases, J lost 9 bases, and 7 bases lay in between. The CDR3 consists of 11 residues. Germline CDR1 and CDR2: DFQATT and SNEGSKA (reference sequence).

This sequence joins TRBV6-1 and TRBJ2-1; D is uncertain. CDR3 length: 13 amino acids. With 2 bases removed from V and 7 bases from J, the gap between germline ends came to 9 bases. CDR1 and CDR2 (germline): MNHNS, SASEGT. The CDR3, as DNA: TGTGCCAGCAGTGAATTGCTAACTAATGAGCAGTTCTTC. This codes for CASSELLTNEQFF.

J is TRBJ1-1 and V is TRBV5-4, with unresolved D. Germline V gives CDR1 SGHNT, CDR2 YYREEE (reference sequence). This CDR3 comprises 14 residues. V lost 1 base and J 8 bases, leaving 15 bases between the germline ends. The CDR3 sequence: CASSLILSGREAFF. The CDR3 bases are TGTGCCAGCAGCTTGATATTAAGCGGTCGAGAAGCTTTCTTT. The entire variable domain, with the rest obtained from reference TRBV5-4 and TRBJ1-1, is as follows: ETGVTQSPTHLIKTRGQQVTLRCSSQSGHNTVSWYQQALGQGPQFIFQYYREEENGRGNFPPRFSGLQFPNYSSELNVNALELDDSALYLCASSLILSGREAFFGQGTRLTVV.

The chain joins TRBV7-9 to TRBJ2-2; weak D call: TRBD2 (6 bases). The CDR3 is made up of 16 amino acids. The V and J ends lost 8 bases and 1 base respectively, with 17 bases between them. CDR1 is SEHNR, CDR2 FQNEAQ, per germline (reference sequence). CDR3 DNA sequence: TGTGCCAGCTCCGGAGGGAGACCACTGAACACCGGGGAGCTGTTTTTT. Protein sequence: CASSGGRPLNTGELFF.

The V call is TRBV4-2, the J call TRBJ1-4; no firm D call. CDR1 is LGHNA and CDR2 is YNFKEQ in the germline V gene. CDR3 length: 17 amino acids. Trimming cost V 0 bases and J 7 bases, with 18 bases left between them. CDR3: CASSQDQFIGGSEKLFF. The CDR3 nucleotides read TGTGCCAGCAGCCAAGATCAATTCATAGGAGGGAGTGAAAAACTGTTTTTT.

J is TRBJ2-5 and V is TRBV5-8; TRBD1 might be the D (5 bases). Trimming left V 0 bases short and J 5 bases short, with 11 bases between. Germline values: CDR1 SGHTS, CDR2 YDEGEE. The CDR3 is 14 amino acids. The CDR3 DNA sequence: TGTGCCAGCAGCTTGGAGGTGGGGCGGGAGACCCAGTACTTC. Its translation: CASSLEVGRETQYF.

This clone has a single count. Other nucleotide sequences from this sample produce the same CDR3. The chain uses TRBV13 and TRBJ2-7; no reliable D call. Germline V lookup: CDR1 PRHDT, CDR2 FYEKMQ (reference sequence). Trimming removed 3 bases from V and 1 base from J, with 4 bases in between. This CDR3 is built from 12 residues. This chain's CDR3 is CASSLRSYEQYF. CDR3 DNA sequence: TGTGCCAGCAGCTTGAGATCCTACGAGCAGTACTTC.

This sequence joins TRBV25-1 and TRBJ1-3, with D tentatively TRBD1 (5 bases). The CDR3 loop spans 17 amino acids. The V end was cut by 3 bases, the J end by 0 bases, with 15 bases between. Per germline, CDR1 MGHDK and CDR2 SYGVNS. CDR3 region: CASSDSQGHSSGNTIYF. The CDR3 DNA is TGTGCCAGCAGTGATTCCCAGGGCCATAGCTCTGGAAACACCATATATTTT.

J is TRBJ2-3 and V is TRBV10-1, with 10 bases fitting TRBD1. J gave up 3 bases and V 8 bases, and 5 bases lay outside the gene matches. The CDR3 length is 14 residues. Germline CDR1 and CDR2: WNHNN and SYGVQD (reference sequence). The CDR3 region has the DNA TGCGCCAGCGCTGGGACAGGGGCGACAGATACGCAGTATTTT. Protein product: CASAGTGATDTQYF.

The CDR3, as DNA: TGTGCCAGCAGTGAATTCGGACAGGTCTTCTTC. Translated, it gives CASSEFGQVFF. The J gene is TRBJ2-1, the V gene TRBV2; 7 bases are a match to TRBD1. This CDR3 is 11 amino acids long. V was pared by 2 bases and J by 16 bases, with 5 bases of the junction left unmatched. The V gene's germline CDR1 is SNHLY and CDR2 FYNNEI.

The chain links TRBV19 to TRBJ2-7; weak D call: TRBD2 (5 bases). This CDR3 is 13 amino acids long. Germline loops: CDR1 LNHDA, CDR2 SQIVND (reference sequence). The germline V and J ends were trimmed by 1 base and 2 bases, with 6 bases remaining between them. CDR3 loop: CASSIGGAYEQYF. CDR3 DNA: TGTGCCAGTAGTATAGGGGGAGCCTACGAGCAGTACTTC.

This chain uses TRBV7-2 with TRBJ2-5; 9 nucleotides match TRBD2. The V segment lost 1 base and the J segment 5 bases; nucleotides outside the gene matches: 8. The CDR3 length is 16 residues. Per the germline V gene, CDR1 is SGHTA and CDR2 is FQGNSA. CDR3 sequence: CASSLVSSGVWETQYF. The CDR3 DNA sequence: TGTGCCAGCAGCTTAGTTTCTAGCGGGGTCTGGGAGACCCAGTACTTC.

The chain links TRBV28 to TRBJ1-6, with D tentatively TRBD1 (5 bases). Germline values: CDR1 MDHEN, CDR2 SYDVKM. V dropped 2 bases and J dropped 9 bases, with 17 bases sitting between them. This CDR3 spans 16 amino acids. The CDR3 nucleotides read TGTGCCAGCAGTTTAGCGTCAGGGATTTTAAGTTCACCCCTCCACTTT. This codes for CASSLASGILSSPLHF.

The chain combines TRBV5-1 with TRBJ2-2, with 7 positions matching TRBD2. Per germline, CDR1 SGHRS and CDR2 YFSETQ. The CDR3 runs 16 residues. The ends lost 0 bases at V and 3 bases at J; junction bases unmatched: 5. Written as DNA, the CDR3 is TGCGCCAGCAGCTTGGCCTGGGAGGGTTACACCGGGGAGCTGTTTTTT. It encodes CASSLAWEGYTGELFF.

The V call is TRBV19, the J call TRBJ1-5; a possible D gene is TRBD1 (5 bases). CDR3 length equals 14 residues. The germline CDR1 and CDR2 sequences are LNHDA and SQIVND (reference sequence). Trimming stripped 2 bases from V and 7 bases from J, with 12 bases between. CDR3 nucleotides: TGTGCCAGTAGTATATATTTAGGGGAACAGCCCCAGCATTTT. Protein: CASSIYLGEQPQHF.

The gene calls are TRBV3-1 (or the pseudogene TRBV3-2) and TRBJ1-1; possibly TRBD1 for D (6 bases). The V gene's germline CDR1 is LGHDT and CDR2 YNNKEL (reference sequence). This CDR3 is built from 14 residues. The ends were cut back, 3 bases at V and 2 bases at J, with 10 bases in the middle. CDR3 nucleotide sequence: TGTGCCAGCAGCCAGGACAGAATCAACACTGAAGCTTTCTTT. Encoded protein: CASSQDRINTEAFF.

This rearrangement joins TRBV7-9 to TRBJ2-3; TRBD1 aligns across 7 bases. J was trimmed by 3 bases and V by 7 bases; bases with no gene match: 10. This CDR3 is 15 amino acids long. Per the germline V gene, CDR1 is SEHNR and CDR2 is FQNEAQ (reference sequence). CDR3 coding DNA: TGTGCCAGCACCTCCGCCAAGACAGGGACAGATACGCAGTATTTT. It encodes CASTSAKTGTDTQYF.